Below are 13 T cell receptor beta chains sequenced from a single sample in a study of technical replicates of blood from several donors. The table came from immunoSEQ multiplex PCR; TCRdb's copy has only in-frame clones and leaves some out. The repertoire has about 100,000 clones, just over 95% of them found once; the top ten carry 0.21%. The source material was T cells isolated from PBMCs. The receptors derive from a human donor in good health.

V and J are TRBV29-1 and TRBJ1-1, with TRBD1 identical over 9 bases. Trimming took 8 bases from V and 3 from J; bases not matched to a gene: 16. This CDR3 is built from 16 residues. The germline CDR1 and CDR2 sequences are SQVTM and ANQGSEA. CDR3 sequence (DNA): TGCAGCACACGAGGGGGACCGGGACAGGGTGACACTGAAGCTTTCTTT. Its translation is CSTRGGPGQGDTEAFF.

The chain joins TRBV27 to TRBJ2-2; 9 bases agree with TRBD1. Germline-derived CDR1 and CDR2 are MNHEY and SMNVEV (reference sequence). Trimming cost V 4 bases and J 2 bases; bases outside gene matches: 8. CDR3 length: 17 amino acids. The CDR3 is CASSSLPGQGNTGELFF. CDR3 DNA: TGTGCCAGCAGTTCCCTTCCGGGACAGGGAAACACCGGGGAGCTGTTTTTT.

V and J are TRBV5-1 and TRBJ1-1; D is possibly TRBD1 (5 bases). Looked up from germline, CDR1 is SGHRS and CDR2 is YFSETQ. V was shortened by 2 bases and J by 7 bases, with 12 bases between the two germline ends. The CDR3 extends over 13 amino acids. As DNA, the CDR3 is TGCGCCAGCAGCTTAGGGGTTACTTTTGAAGCTTTCTTT. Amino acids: CASSLGVTFEAFF.

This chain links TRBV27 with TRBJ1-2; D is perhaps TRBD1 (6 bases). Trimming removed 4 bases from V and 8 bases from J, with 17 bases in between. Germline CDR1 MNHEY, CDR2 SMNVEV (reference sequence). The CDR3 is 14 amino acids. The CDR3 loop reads CASSSLGGPGGYTF. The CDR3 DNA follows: TGTGCCAGCAGTTCTCTGGGGGGGCCGGGGGGCTACACCTTC.

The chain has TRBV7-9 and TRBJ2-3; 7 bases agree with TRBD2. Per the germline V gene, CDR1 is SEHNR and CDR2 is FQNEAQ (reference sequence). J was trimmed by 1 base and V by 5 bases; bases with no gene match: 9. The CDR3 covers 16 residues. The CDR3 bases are TGTGCCAGCAGCCTATTTGCGGGAGACCGCACAGATACGCAGTATTTT. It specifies CASSLFAGDRTDTQYF.

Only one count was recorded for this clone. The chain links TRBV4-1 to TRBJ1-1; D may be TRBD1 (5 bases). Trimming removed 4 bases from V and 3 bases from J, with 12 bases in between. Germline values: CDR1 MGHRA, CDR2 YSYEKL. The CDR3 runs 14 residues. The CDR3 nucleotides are TGCGCCAGCAGCCTAGGGGTTGGATACACTGAAGCTTTCTTT. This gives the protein CASSLGVGYTEAFF.

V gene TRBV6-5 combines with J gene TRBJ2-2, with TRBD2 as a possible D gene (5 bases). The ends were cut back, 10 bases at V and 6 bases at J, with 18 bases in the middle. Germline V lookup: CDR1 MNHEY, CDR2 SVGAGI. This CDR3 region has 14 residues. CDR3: CATHGETKAGELFF. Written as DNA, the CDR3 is TGTGCCACACACGGGGAGACTAAGGCCGGGGAGCTGTTTTTT.

The DNA of the CDR3 is TGTGCCAGCCCGACATTTGTACGGTATAGCAATCAGCCCCAGCATTTT. Translated: CASPTFVRYSNQPQHF. The chain uses TRBV21-1 and TRBJ1-5; the DNA was not used to check the table's D call, TRBD1. TRBV21-1 is termed a pseudogene. The CDR3 runs to 16 residues.

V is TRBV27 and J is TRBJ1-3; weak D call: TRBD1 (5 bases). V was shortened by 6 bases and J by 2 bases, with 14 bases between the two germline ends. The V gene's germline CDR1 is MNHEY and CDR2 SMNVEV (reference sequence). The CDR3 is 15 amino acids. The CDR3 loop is CASSFRGGAGNTIYF. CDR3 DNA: TGTGCCAGCAGCTTCCGGGGGGGGGCTGGAAACACCATATATTTT.

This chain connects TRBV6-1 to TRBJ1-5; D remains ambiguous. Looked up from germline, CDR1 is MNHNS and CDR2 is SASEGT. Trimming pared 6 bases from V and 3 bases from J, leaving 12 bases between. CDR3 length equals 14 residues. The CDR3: CASSLDGFNQPQHF. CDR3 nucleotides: TGTGCCAGCAGCCTAGACGGATTCAATCAGCCCCAGCATTTT.

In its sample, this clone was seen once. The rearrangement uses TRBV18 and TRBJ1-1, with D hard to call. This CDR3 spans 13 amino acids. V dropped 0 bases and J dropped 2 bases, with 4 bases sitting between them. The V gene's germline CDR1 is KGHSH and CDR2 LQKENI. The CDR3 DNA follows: TGTGCCAGCTCACCACCTTTAAACACTGAAGCTTTCTTT. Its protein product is CASSPPLNTEAFF.

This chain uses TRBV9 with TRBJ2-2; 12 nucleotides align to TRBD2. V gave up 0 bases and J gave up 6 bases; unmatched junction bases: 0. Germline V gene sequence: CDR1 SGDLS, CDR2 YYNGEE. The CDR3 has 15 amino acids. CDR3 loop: CASSVASGGAGELFF. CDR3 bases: TGTGCCAGCAGCGTAGCTAGCGGGGGGGCCGGGGAGCTGTTTTTT.

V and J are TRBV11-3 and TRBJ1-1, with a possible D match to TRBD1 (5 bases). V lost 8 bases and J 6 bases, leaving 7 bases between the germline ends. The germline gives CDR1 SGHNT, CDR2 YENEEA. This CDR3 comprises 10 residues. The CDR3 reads CASQGPEAFF. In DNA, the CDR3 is TGTGCCAGCCAGGGCCCTGAAGCTTTCTTT.